The present TCR beta chain was sequenced within a study of blood T cell repertoires in COVID-19. The CDR3 length is 11 residues. Germline V gene sequence: CDR1 MNHEY, CDR2 SVGAGI. Trimming took off 6 bases at V and 6 bases at J, with 7 bases between the two ends. Generated by immunoSEQ multiplex PCR, the TCRdb table keeps only in-frame clones and is missing some. The data show fewer than 80,000 clones, with around 90% seen just once and 5.5% to 6% held by the top ten. This TCR came from a human donor in a cohort sampled during active COVID-19. The chain has TRBV6-5 and TRBJ2-3, with D tentatively TRBD2 (6 bases). The sample taken for sequencing was peripheral blood. The CDR3 spells CASSLADTQYF. DNA of the CDR3: TGTGCCAGCAGCCTAGCGGATACGCAGTATTTT.